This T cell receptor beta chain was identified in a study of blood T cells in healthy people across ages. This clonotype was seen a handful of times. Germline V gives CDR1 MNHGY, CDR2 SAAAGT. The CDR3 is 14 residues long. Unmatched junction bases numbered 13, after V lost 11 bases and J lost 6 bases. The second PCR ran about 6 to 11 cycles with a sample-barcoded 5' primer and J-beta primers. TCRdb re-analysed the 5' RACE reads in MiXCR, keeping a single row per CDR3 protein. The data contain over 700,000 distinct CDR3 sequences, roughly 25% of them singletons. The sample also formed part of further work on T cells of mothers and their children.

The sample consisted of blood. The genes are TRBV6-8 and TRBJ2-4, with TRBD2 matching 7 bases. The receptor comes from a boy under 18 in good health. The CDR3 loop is CADLRGRAGNIQYF. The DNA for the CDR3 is TGTGCCGATCTTCGAGGGAGGGCTGGAAACATTCAGTACTTC.